This paragraph reports one T cell receptor (beta chain). Original methodology: Amplification of reference gene primers provided the estimated nucleated cell counts. The method was immunoSEQ multiplex PCR; TCRdb's version includes in-frame clones alone and lacks a portion of them. V, J and clone size derive from that table, while D and trimming were established from the DNA sequence. This table holds roughly 310,000 clones, about 92% found once. This sample was included in a study of blood T cell repertoires in COVID-19. V gave up 0 bases and J gave up 2 bases, with 17 bases separating them. This CDR3 has 18 residues. The germline V gene has CDR1 MNHNS and CDR2 SASEGT. Participant age was about 18 to 89 years, and participants resided in fewer than 25 US areas. Among Cohort 3 donors, those recovered had two negative PCRs, clearance, or symptom resolution.

The clonotype originates from a man between 60 and 70 years old who had recovered from COVID-19. This chain joins TRBV6-1 and TRBJ2-1; D perhaps matches TRBD2 (6 bases). The sample taken for sequencing was PBMCs or T cells enriched from blood (not recorded which). The CDR3 nucleotides are TGTGCCAGCAGTGAAGCGCGGGGAGGCGCATCGACCTACAATGAGCAGTTCTTC. Amino acids: CASSEARGGASTYNEQFF.